These 9 T cell receptor beta chains were sequenced from one sample in a study of T cells after yellow fever vaccination (dated by TCRdb to the late 2010s). The meaning of the sample's treatment or condition label: live attenuated yellow fever vaccine strain. Libraries were constructed by 5' RACE. TCRdb shows the sequencer as Illumina HiSeq 2500. Using fastp trimming at Q25 and MiXCR clonotype assembly, TCRdb reanalyzed the public sequencing data and kept in-frame beta chains. For every CDR3 protein sequence, its rows merge into one entry that carries the most common genes and DNA. Present in this sample are roughly 520,000 distinct CDR3 sequences, about a fifth of which were seen just once. The ten largest clones represent roughly 16% of the sample. The material sequenced was PBMCs, taken more than 20 days after the first yellow fever vaccination. These receptors were obtained from a young man who received the YFV17D yellow fever vaccine.

The chain couples TRBV5-5 to TRBJ2-7, with a weak D call TRBD2 (6 bases). V dropped 2 bases and J dropped 1 base, with 10 bases sitting between them. Germline V gene data show CDR1 as SGHKS and CDR2 as YYEKEE (reference sequence). The length of the CDR3 is 14 residues. The CDR3 loop is CASSFQGGSYEQYF. For the CDR3, the DNA is TGTGCCAGCAGCTTCCAGGGAGGATCCTACGAGCAGTACTTC.

This rearrangement joins TRBV11-2 to TRBJ2-6; D is ambiguous. Trimming removed 4 bases at V and 4 bases at J, with 14 bases between. There are 16 residues in the CDR3. Germline V CDR1 and CDR2: SGHAT, FQNNGV. The CDR3 sequence is CASSSQPATGANVLTF. The CDR3 DNA follows: TGTGCCAGCAGCTCACAACCAGCGACAGGGGCCAACGTCCTGACTTTC.

This clonotype was detected many times. The rearrangement uses TRBV5-1 and TRBJ2-5, with 9 positions matching TRBD1. The CDR3 runs to 14 residues. With V trimmed by 4 bases and J by 2 bases, 3 bases remained unmatched. Looked up from germline, CDR1 is SGHRS and CDR2 is YFSETQ. CDR3 loop: CASSPGQGQETQYF. CDR3 DNA: TGCGCCAGCAGCCCGGGACAGGGACAAGAGACCCAGTACTTC.

The V gene is TRBV7-9, the J gene TRBJ2-7, with D hard to call. V lost 1 base and J lost 5, with 3 bases in between. This CDR3 contains 11 residues. The V gene's germline CDR1 is SEHNR and CDR2 FQNEAQ (reference sequence). The CDR3 region has the DNA TGTGCCAGCAGCTTAGAGGACGAGCAGTACTTC. Translated: CASSLEDEQYF.

The chain has TRBV6-2 or TRBV6-3 and TRBJ1-4; D perhaps matches TRBD1 (6 bases). This CDR3 is built from 14 residues. Trimming removed 6 bases from V and 4 bases from J, with 12 bases in between. From germline, CDR1 is MNHEY and CDR2 SVGEGT. CDR3 DNA sequence: TGTGCCAGCAGCTCTGGACAGTTTAATGAAAAACTGTTTTTT. It codes for CASSSGQFNEKLFF.

This rearrangement joins TRBV9 to TRBJ2-2; D is unclear. V dropped 0 bases and J dropped 0 bases, with 6 bases sitting between them. The V gene's germline CDR1 is SGDLS and CDR2 YYNGEE. The CDR3 spans 15 residues. The CDR3 coding sequence is TGTGCCAGCAGCGTAGGTCCCACGAACACCGGGGAGCTGTTTTTT. Amino acid sequence: CASSVGPTNTGELFF. Variable domain in full (rest from reference TRBV9 and TRBJ2-2): DSGVTQTPKHLITATGQRVTLRCSPRSGDLSVYWYQQSLDQGLQFLIQYYNGEERAKGNILERFSAQQFPDLHSELNLSSLELGDSALYFCASSVGPTNTGELFFGEGSRLTVL.

The gene calls are TRBV27 and TRBJ2-3, with D unresolved. The CDR3 runs 15 residues. Trimming stripped 5 bases from V and 0 bases from J, with 12 bases between. Germline values: CDR1 MNHEY, CDR2 SMNVEV (reference sequence). CDR3 region: CASSKQQPSTDTQYF. CDR3 coding DNA: TGTGCCAGCAGTAAGCAGCAACCTAGCACAGATACGCAGTATTTT.

This clonotype was picked up many times. The rearrangement joins TRBV7-3 to TRBJ2-3, with D unclear. The CDR3 is 12 residues long. V gave up 2 bases and J gave up 5 bases, with 5 bases separating them. Per the germline V gene, CDR1 is SGHTA and CDR2 is FQGTGA. CDR3 region: CASSLFGDTQYF. For the CDR3, the DNA is TGTGCCAGCAGCTTATTTGGAGATACGCAGTATTTT.

V usage is TRBV6-2 or TRBV6-3 and J usage is TRBJ2-4; 7 nucleotides agree with TRBD1. The germline V gene has CDR1 MNHEY and CDR2 SVGEGT. The CDR3 is 15 amino acids. J was trimmed by 7 bases and V by 6 bases; bases with no gene match: 12. This CDR3 is CASRRSVGTENIQYF. CDR3 coding DNA: TGTGCCAGCAGACGCAGCGTGGGGACAGAGAACATTCAGTACTTC.